One TCR delta chain is described in this entry. The entry originates in a study of gamma-delta chains in newborns, infants, children. The wider study: Innate gammadelta T cells reportedly expand polyclonally right after birth, driven by microbial exposure, per the title.

CDR1 is TVYSNPD, CDR2 GDNSRS, per germline (reference sequence). V was pared by 1 base and J by 3 bases, with 33 bases between. The length of the CDR3 is 20 residues. TCRdb re-called clones from the reads using CATT. The sample carries fewer than 15,000 delta-chain clones, 7% to 8.5% recorded once. This TCR derives from a child who was a newborn, infant or young child, either healthy, febrile or measles-vaccinated (not recorded which). The specimen sequenced was blood. The chain has TRDV3 and TRDJ1, with D uncertain. The chain's CDR3 is CAFNRRAPRRAHALPDKLIF. As DNA, the CDR3 is TGTGCCTTTAATAGGAGGGCGCCTAGACGGGCCCACGCTCTCCCCGATAAACTCATCTTT.